The sequence of this TCR beta chain was determined in a study of T cell responses to AZD1222 COVID-19 vaccine. General study findings and limits: The breadth and depth of Spike-specific TCRs increased once two AZD1222 doses had been given.

Profiling relied on immunoSEQ multiplex PCR, and the TCRdb table lists in-frame clones only, not all of them. Of over 100,000 clones listed, approximately 91% are singletons. V gave up 2 bases and J gave up 8 bases, with 13 bases separating them. Germline-derived CDR1 and CDR2 are SGHTS and YDEGEE. This CDR3 has 13 amino acids. With regard to this clone: Its antigen remains unknown.

The chain couples TRBV5-8 to TRBJ1-1, with D perhaps TRBD1 (5 bases). Sequencing was performed on peripheral blood, taken on day 0 of AZD1222 vaccination. The TCR comes from an adult in good health. This CDR3 is CASSFGRGLEAFF. CDR3 nucleotide sequence: TGTGCCAGCAGCTTTGGACGGGGCTTGGAAGCTTTCTTT.